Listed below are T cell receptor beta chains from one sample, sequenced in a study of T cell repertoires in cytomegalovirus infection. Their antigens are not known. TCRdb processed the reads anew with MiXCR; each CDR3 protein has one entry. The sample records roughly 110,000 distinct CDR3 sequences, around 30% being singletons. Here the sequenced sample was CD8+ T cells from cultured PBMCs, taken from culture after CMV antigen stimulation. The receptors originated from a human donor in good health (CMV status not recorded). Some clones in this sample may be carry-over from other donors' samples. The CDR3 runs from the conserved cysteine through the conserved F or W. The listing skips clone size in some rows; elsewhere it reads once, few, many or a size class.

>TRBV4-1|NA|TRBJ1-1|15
CASSQGETGYTEAFF
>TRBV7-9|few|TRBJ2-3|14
CAGSTSSITDTQYF
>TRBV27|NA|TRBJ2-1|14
CASRREISRNEQFF
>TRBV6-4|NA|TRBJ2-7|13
CASGGGPSHEQYF
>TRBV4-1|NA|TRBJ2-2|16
CASSQPLRRHPGELFF
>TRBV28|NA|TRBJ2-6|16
CASSLYRGSGANVLTF
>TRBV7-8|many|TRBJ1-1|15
CASSLADHGNTEAFF
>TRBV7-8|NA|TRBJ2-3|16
CASSSTRRGGTDTQYF
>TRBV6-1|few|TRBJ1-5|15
CASSEFIGGDQPQHF
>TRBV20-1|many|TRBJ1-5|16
CSAREGGTGGNQPQHF
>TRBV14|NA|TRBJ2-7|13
CASRGQGVDEQYF
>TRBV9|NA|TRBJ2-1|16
CASSVGLAGGLGEQFF
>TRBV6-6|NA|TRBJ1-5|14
CASSYEDSNQPQHF
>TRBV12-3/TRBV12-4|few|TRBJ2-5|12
CASSFFGTVRHF
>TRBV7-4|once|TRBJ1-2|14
CASSLGQGAGGYTF
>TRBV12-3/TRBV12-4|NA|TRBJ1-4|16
CASSYRGGRTNEKLFF
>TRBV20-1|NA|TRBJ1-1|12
CSAPTGGTEAFF
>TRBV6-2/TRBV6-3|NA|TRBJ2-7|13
CASSYTRGGEQYF
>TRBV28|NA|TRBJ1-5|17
CASMNHRPGRGNQPQHF
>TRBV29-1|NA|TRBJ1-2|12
CSATTGAAGYTF
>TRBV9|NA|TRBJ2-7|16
CASSSIGAVYPYEQYF
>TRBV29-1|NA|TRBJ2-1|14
CSVDASGGYNEQFF
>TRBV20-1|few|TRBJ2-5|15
CSASILADRQETQYF
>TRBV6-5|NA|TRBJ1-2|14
CASSWGITNYGYTF
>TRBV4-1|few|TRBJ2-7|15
CASSRTSEDLRGQYF
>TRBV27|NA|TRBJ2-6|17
CASSLSTRVGGANVLTF
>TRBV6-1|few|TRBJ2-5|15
CASSETSGGAETQYF
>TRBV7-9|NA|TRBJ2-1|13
CARGTSGGYEQFF
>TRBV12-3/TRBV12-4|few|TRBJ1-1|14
CASRGTGGSTEAFF
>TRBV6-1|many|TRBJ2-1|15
CASEHGTGVVNEQFF
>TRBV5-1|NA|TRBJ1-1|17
CASSLAFGGLPNTEAFF
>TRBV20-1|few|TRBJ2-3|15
CSARGGFDSTDTQYF
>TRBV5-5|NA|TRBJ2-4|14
CASWLGQGWNIQYF
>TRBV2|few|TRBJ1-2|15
CASSEGLGTNYGYTF
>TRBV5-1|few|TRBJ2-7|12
CASSFGQNEQYF
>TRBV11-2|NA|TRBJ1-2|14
CASSHTGSAYGYTF
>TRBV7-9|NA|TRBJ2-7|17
CASSRWSVLGKTYEQYF
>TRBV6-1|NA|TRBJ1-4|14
CASEMVAFNEKLFF
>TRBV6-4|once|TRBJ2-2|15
CAIIPDRVNTGELFF
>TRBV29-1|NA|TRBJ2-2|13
CSVVRGNTGELFF
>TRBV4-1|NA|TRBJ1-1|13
CASSQDLTAEAFF
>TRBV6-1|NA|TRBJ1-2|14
CASSEAHSSYGYTF